The rows below give T cell receptor beta chains drawn from one sample of a study of blood T cell repertoires in COVID-19. The repertoire was sequenced with immunoSEQ multiplex PCR; TCRdb's copy has only in-frame clones and lacks some. The table has fewer than 300,000 clones, under 90% seen once. Source material: PBMCs or T cells enriched from blood (not recorded which). The receptors come from a young man who had recovered from COVID-19. The CDR3 runs from the conserved cysteine through the conserved F or W. Each record gives: J gene, clone size, D gene, V gene, CDR3 DNA, CDR3 protein. The D gene is left open where the match is weak. Size is omitted from some rows. Given values are once, few, many or a class for expanded clones.

>TRBJ2-4|NA|TRBD2|TRBV5-4
TGTGCCAGCAGCCGACTAGCGGGAGTCTCCCCCAAAAACATTCAGTACTTC
CASSRLAGVSPKNIQYF
>TRBJ2-7|NA|NA|TRBV19
TGTGCCAGTAGTATAGGTCCCGGGATCGTTTACGAGCAGTACTTC
CASSIGPGIVYEQYF
>TRBJ2-2|NA|NA|TRBV18
TGTGCCAGCTCACCCATCGACAGTTTCACCGGGGAGCTGTTTTTT
CASSPIDSFTGELFF
>TRBJ1-6|few|TRBD1|TRBV6-1
TGTGCCAGCAGTGAAATCCCCCAGGGGGCTAATTCACCCCTCCACTTT
CASSEIPQGANSPLHF
>TRBJ2-1|NA|TRBD2|TRBV6-5
TGTGCCAGCAGCCCACTAGCGGGGTCCGCTGAGCAGTTCTTC
CASSPLAGSAEQFF
>TRBJ2-3|NA|NA|TRBV19
TGTGCCAGTCTACCTTATTCACCCGGAGATACGCAGTATTTT
CASLPYSPGDTQYF
>TRBJ2-2|NA|NA|TRBV10-3
TGTGCCATCGGACAGCCTGAGAACACCGGGGAGCTGTTTTTT
CAIGQPENTGELFF
>TRBJ1-2|NA|TRBD1|TRBV6-5
TGTGCCAGCAGGGGGACAGATCCTAACTATGGCTACACCTTC
CASRGTDPNYGYTF
>TRBJ1-2|NA|TRBD1|TRBV6-5
TGTGCCAGCAGTCCGACAGGGGCCTCCGATGGCTACACCTTC
CASSPTGASDGYTF
>TRBJ1-5|NA|NA|TRBV28
TGTGCCAGCAGTTTTGACAGGAATCAGCCCCAGCATTTT
CASSFDRNQPQHF
>TRBJ1-5|NA|NA|TRBV29-1
TGCAGCGTTGGAGGGCAGGAGAATCAGCCCCAGCATTTT
CSVGGQENQPQHF
>TRBJ2-1|NA|NA|TRBV27
TGTGCCAGCAGTCTGGGGCAACAGCCCTACAATGAGCAGTTCTTC
CASSLGQQPYNEQFF
>TRBJ2-7|NA|TRBD1|TRBV24-1
TGTGCCACCAGTGATTCCCGGACAGGGGCCGAGCAGTACTTC
CATSDSRTGAEQYF
>TRBJ2-1|NA|TRBD2|TRBV7-2
TGTGCCAGCAGCGCCCCGGCTAGCGGGGGAGAGCAGTTCTTC
CASSAPASGGEQFF
>TRBJ2-3|NA|NA|TRBV10-3
TGTGCCATCAGGGGGGGGCTGACAGATACGCAGTATTTT
CAIRGGLTDTQYF
>TRBJ2-5|NA|NA|TRBV5-1
TGCGCCAGCAGCCTCCAGCGGAAAGAGACCCAGTACTTC
CASSLQRKETQYF
>TRBJ1-2|NA|TRBD1|TRBV7-9
TGTGCCAGCAACCTAGACAGGGGAAGGGACTATGGCTACACCTTC
CASNLDRGRDYGYTF
>TRBJ1-1|once|NA|TRBV5-5
TGTGCCAGCAGCTTGGCTGGAGGAGCGAACACTGAAGCTTTCTTT
CASSLAGGANTEAFF
>TRBJ1-3|NA|NA|TRBV9
TGTGCCAGCAGCGTAGGTGCTTCCGCGAGCTCTGGAAACACCATATATTTT
CASSVGASASSGNTIYF
>TRBJ2-5|once|NA|TRBV4-1
TGCGCCAGCAGCAGGGGGATGTGGTTAGAGACCCAGTACTTC
CASSRGMWLETQYF
>TRBJ1-1|NA|NA|TRBV6-5
TGTGCCAGCAGTTACTCCCGGGTGAACACTGAAGCTTTCTTT
CASSYSRVNTEAFF
>TRBJ2-1|NA|TRBD1|TRBV30
TGTGCCTGGAGCCCTCGGGACAGGGTTTTCTTC
CAWSPRDRVFF
>TRBJ1-2|few|TRBD1|TRBV28
TGTGCCAGCAGTTTACCTAGACAGGGGGCTTGGGGCTACACCTTC
CASSLPRQGAWGYTF
>TRBJ2-2|NA|TRBD2|TRBV4-1
TGCGCCAGCACGCCATACGTTAGCGGGGGGAACACCGGGGAGCTGTTTTTT
CASTPYVSGGNTGELFF
>TRBJ2-7|NA|NA|TRBV15
TGTGCCACCAGCAGAGATCACCCTCTCGGGGGCTACGAGCAGTACTTC
CATSRDHPLGGYEQYF
>TRBJ2-2|NA|TRBD1|TRBV2
TGTGCCAGCAGACCCGGGACAGGCCAACTCAACACCGGGGAGCTGTTTTTT
CASRPGTGQLNTGELFF
>TRBJ2-7|NA|TRBD2|TRBV11-2
TGTGCCAGCAGCTCCATAGCGGGAGGGCCGTACGAGCAGTACTTC
CASSSIAGGPYEQYF
>TRBJ2-2|NA|TRBD1|TRBV5-1
TGCGCCAGCAGCCGGGACAGGGGATCCGGCGGGGAGCTGTTTTTT
CASSRDRGSGGELFF
>TRBJ2-1|NA|NA|TRBV27
TGTGCCAGCAGTCTCACAGGGTACAATGAGCAGTTCTTC
CASSLTGYNEQFF
>TRBJ2-1|NA|NA|TRBV12-3/TRBV12-4
TGTGCCAGCAGTTTCGGGATTTACAATGAGCAGTTCTTC
CASSFGIYNEQFF
>TRBJ1-4|NA|TRBD1|TRBV11-2
TGTGCCAGCAGCAGGCCGGGACAGAGGAATGAAAAACTGTTTTTT
CASSRPGQRNEKLFF
>TRBJ2-1|NA|NA|TRBV15
TGTGCCACGGACGGGCAGGGAAGCTCCTACAATGAGCAGTTCTTC
CATDGQGSSYNEQFF
>TRBJ1-6|once|NA|TRBV2
TGTGCCAGCAGAAAGTCCGACGGAGCGAATTCACCCCTCCACTTT
CASRKSDGANSPLHF
>TRBJ2-1|NA|NA|TRBV12-5
TGTGCTAGTGGCCCTTACAGGGCGTACAATGAGCAGTTCTTC
CASGPYRAYNEQFF
>TRBJ2-6|NA|TRBD1|TRBV7-9
TGTGCCAGCAGCCGAACAGGGGCTGGGGCCAACGTCCTGACTTTC
CASSRTGAGANVLTF
>TRBJ1-1|NA|NA|TRBV19
TGTGCCAGTAGTATAGACTCAACAGGGTATGGTAACGCTTTCTTT
CASSIDSTGYGNAFF
>TRBJ1-1|NA|NA|TRBV28
TGTGCCAGCACCATACAGGGAGACACTGAAGCTTTCTTT
CASTIQGDTEAFF
>TRBJ2-2|NA|TRBD2|TRBV5-1
TGCGCCAGCGCCCCTTGGGCTAGCGGGGGCGCAAGTCAGGTCGGGGAGCTGTTTTTT
CASAPWASGGASQVGELFF
>TRBJ1-6|NA|NA|TRBV15
TGTGCCACCAGCTCCCGGGGAGGCAATTCACCCCTCCACTTT
CATSSRGGNSPLHF
>TRBJ2-3|NA|NA|TRBV9
TGTGCCAGCAGCGTGGACAGTTCCAGCACAGATACGCAGTATTTT
CASSVDSSSTDTQYF
>TRBJ2-5|once|TRBD1|TRBV11-3
TGTGCCAGCAGCTTTGGACAGGGAGAGACCCAGTACTTC
CASSFGQGETQYF
>TRBJ2-5|NA|TRBD2|TRBV9
TGTGCCAGCAGCCCTCGGGGGGGGAGGCAAGAGACCCAGTACTTC
CASSPRGGRQETQYF
>TRBJ2-3|once|NA|TRBV6-5
TGTGCCAGCAGTTACGGGGGAGGATCTCCCACAGATACGCAGTATTTT
CASSYGGGSPTDTQYF
>TRBJ1-3|NA|NA|TRBV11-2
TGTGCCAGCAGCCCAGGACTATCGGGAAACACCATATATTTT
CASSPGLSGNTIYF
>TRBJ2-5|NA|TRBD2|TRBV6-5
TGTGCCAGCAGCCCCTTAGGGGAGGGGGAGACCCAGTACTTC
CASSPLGEGETQYF
>TRBJ1-1|NA|NA|TRBV19
TGTGCTACTAGGGGGGGATACGCTGAAGCTTTCTTT
CATRGGYAEAFF
>TRBJ2-5|NA|TRBD2|TRBV28
TGTGCCAGCAGTACACCGGCTAGCGGGAACCTGGGGGAGACCCAGTACTTC
CASSTPASGNLGETQYF
>TRBJ2-3|NA|TRBD2|TRBV7-3
TGTGCCAGCAGCTTAAGTCTAGCGGGAGAGTTAGATACGCAGTATTTT
CASSLSLAGELDTQYF
>TRBJ2-5|NA|TRBD2|TRBV9
TGTGCCAGCAGCGTAGGGGTAGCGGGGGTACAAGAGACCCAGTACTTC
CASSVGVAGVQETQYF